The clone carrying this T cell receptor beta chain was counted between two and nine times. The antigen is unknown. Sequencing was performed with immunoSEQ multiplex PCR; in TCRdb, only in-frame clones are kept and a portion is missing. The data contain roughly 7,500 clones, around three fifths of them singletons. Time point here: cycle 4 day 1 (C4D1), after more than five weeks of nivolumab. Every patient relapsed after autologous stem cell transplantation, and brentuximab vedotin exposure varied. By magnetic negative selection, CD8+ T cells were isolated from the thawed PBMCs. Complete response, partial response or progressive disease constituted the best response categories observed. This sample is part of a study of PD-1 blockade in classical Hodgkin lymphoma. Between the trimmed V and J ends, which lost 9 bases and 7 bases, there was a span of 6 bases. The CDR3 is made up of 10 amino acids. Germline loops: CDR1 SGHAT, CDR2 FQNNGV.

Whole-study findings and limits: Patients excluded were those beginning nivolumab under 1 year after ASCT. As was reported, newly diagnosed patients showed lower baseline TCR diversity than healthy donors did. With CD4+ cells, TCR diversity rose significantly by C4D1, but not with CD8+ cells.

The TCR sequence derives from a human donor with classical Hodgkin lymphoma. The sequences come from CD8+ T cells from blood, collected before the fourth cycle of nivolumab. V is TRBV11-2 and J is TRBJ2-2; D is unresolved. CDR3 coding DNA: TGTGCCAGTTATTTCGGGGAGCTGTTTTTT. Amino acids: CASYFGELFF. Full variable domain (missing parts from reference TRBV11-2 and TRBJ2-2): EAGVAQSPRYKIIEKRQSVAFWCNPISGHATLYWYQQILGQGPKLLIQFQNNGVVDDSQLPKDRFSAERLKGVDSTLKIQPAKLEDSAVYLCASYFGELFFGEGSRLTVL.